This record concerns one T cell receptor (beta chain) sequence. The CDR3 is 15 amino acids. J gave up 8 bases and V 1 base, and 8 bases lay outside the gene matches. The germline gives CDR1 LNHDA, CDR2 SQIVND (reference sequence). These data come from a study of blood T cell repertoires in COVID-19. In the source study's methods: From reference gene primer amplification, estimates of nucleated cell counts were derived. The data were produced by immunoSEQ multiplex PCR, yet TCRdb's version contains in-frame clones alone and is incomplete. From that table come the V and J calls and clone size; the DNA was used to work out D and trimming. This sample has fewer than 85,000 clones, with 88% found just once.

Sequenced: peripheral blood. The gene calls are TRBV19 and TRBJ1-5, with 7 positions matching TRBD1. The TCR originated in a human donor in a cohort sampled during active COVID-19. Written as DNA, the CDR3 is TGTGCCAGTAGTATAGGCAGGGACAGAGGGGAGCCCCAGCATTTT. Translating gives CASSIGRDRGEPQHF. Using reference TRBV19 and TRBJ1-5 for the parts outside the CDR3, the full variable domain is DGGITQSPKYLFRKEGQNVTLSCEQNLNHDAMYWYRQDPGQGLRLIYYSQIVNDFQKGDIAEGYSVSREKKESFPLTVTSAQKNPTAFYLCASSIGRDRGEPQHFGDGTRLSIL.